This paragraph reports one T cell receptor (beta chain). This specimen belongs to a study of blood T cell repertoires in COVID-19. In the source study's methods: Amplifying reference gene primers gave estimates of nucleated cell counts. Sequencing was performed with immunoSEQ multiplex PCR; in TCRdb, only in-frame clones are kept and a portion is missing. The V and J calls and clone size are taken from that table; D and trimming were inferred from the DNA. The table lists 300,000 to 350,000 clones, approximately 88% of them singletons, with around 8.9% in the top ten. Enrolment of Seattle patients took place during active infection, and they were followed longitudinally. Germline V gene data show CDR1 as LNHDA and CDR2 as SQIVND (reference sequence). There are 14 residues in the CDR3. The germline V and J ends were trimmed by 7 bases and 5 bases, with 14 bases remaining between them.

Sequenced material: peripheral blood. The source is a young man with COVID-19, enrolled during active disease. This chain joins TRBV19 and TRBJ2-2; possible D gene TRBD1, 6 bases. The CDR3, as DNA: TGTGCCAGTATGTGGGGGCCTATTACCGGGGAGCTGTTTTTT. Translation gives CASMWGPITGELFF.